The entry that follows covers one T cell receptor beta chain sequence. Antigen specificity is unknown. This entry comes from a study of cytomegalovirus exposure and HLA in healthy donors. The study, taken as a whole, reports: In an earlier analysis, in some 600 donors, most V segments appeared productive either ~87% or ~30% of the time.

PCR involved 60 Vbeta and 13 Jbeta primers. TCRdb's table, derived via immunoSEQ multiplex PCR, lists solely in-frame clones and lacks some. The sample has around 97,000 clones; around 82% are singletons. V was clipped by 0 bases and J by 2 bases, with 11 bases between them. The CDR3 runs 15 residues. From germline, CDR1 is SGHDT and CDR2 YYEEEE. The sequenced sample consisted of PBMCs. The receptor was isolated from a man in his forties or fifties in good health and CMV-seropositive. The chain links TRBV5-6 to TRBJ2-5, with D possibly matching TRBD1 (5 bases). The CDR3 spells CASSLVRTQQETQYF. In DNA, the CDR3 is TGTGCCAGCAGCTTGGTCCGGACACAACAAGAGACCCAGTACTTC.